Below are 21 T cell receptor beta chains sequenced from a single sample in a study of technical replicates of blood from a few donors. Sequenced by immunoSEQ multiplex PCR; TCRdb stores in-frame clones only, minus some. The table shows some 87,000 clones, with roughly 93% occurring only once. The material sequenced was T cells isolated from PBMCs. These receptors originate from a human donor in good health.

This chain uses TRBV30 with TRBJ2-7; 7 bases align to TRBD2. The CDR3 spans 13 residues. Germline-derived CDR1 and CDR2 are GTSNPN and SVGIG (reference sequence). V shed 5 bases and J 3 bases; nucleotides not matched to a gene: 7. Written as DNA, the CDR3 is TGTGCCTGGGCCATGGGGGGGGGCTACGAGCAGTACTTC. It encodes CAWAMGGGYEQYF.

The chain joins TRBV29-1 to TRBJ2-5; TRBD1 matches at 9 bases. V shed 6 bases, J shed 7 bases, and the junction held 9 bases outside the gene matches. This CDR3 has 13 residues. The germline gives CDR1 SQVTM, CDR2 ANQGSEA. The CDR3 region is CSVDRGGLSTQYF. CDR3 coding DNA: TGCAGCGTGGACAGGGGCGGACTTTCGACCCAGTACTTC. Full variable domain (missing parts from reference TRBV29-1 and TRBJ2-5): SAVISQKPSRDICQRGTSLTIQCQVDSQVTMMFWYRQQPGQSLTLIATANQGSEATYESGFVIDKFPISRPNLTFSTLTVSNMSPEDSSIYLCSVDRGGLSTQYFGPGTRLLVL.

The chain has TRBV19 and TRBJ2-3, with 12 positions matching TRBD2. CDR3 length: 17 amino acids. The J segment lost 0 bases and the V segment lost 3 bases, leaving 4 bases of the junction unmatched. Germline assignment: CDR1 LNHDA and CDR2 SQIVND (reference sequence). The CDR3 loop is CASSMGLAGSSTDTQYF. In DNA form, the CDR3 reads TGTGCCAGTAGTATGGGACTAGCGGGTTCTAGCACAGATACGCAGTATTTT.

The chain links TRBV29-1 to TRBJ1-4; D is unclear. From germline, CDR1 is SQVTM and CDR2 ANQGSEA. This CDR3 comprises 14 residues. The ends were cut back, 4 bases at V and 0 bases at J, with 9 bases in the middle. The CDR3 DNA sequence: TGCAGCGTTGTGCCAGAGGCAACTAATGAAAAACTGTTTTTT. It specifies CSVVPEATNEKLFF.

This sequence joins TRBV7-8 and TRBJ2-2, with TRBD2 matching over 7 bases. The J segment lost 9 bases and the V segment lost 5 bases, leaving 21 bases of the junction unmatched. The germline CDR1 and CDR2 sequences are SGHVS and FQNEAQ. The CDR3 is made up of 18 amino acids. CDR3 DNA: TGTGCCAGCAGCGCCAACAATGGACGTCTAGCGGTTTATCGGGAGCTGTTTTTT. It encodes CASSANNGRLAVYRELFF.

V and J are TRBV28 and TRBJ1-1, with D perhaps matching TRBD1 (6 bases). Germline V gene sequence: CDR1 MDHEN, CDR2 SYDVKM. This CDR3 has 14 residues. Trimming left V 7 bases short and J 1 base short, with 13 bases between. Written as DNA, the CDR3 is TGTGCCAGCAAGATTGGCAGGGGGAACACTGAAGCTTTCTTT. Its translation is CASKIGRGNTEAFF.

This sequence joins TRBV4-1 and TRBJ2-3, with 8 bases fitting TRBD2. CDR3 length equals 14 residues. The trim removed 4 bases at V and 8 bases at J, leaving 8 bases unmatched. Germline V gene lookup returns CDR1 MGHRA and CDR2 YSYEKL. The CDR3 here is CASSPLLSGVTQYF. CDR3 nucleotide sequence: TGCGCCAGCAGCCCCCTCCTTAGCGGGGTTACGCAGTATTTT.

This rearrangement joins TRBV6-1 to TRBJ2-1, with 13 bases that match TRBD2. The germline V gene has CDR1 MNHNS and CDR2 SASEGT. With V trimmed by 6 bases and J by 5 bases, 4 bases remained unmatched. This CDR3 spans 15 amino acids. The CDR3 nucleotides read TGTGCCAGCAGACCCGGGACTAGCGGGGACAATGAGCAGTTCTTC. The encoded protein is CASRPGTSGDNEQFF.

The rearrangement joins TRBV18 to TRBJ2-7, with D possibly being TRBD1 (6 bases). Germline CDR1 is KGHSH and CDR2 is LQKENI. This CDR3 comprises 13 residues. Trimming shortened V by 3 bases and J by 5 bases, and 11 bases separated the two germline ends. This CDR3 reads CASSPPNRDEQYF. The CDR3 DNA is TGTGCCAGCTCACCCCCAAACAGGGACGAGCAGTACTTC.

V is TRBV7-9 and J is TRBJ1-2; no firm D call. V was trimmed by 3 bases and J by 4 bases, leaving 12 bases between them. There are 14 residues in the CDR3. Germline loops: CDR1 SEHNR, CDR2 FQNEAQ (reference sequence). DNA of the CDR3: TGTGCCAGCAGCTTTGGGGAGCAGGTCTATGGCTACACCTTC. This codes for CASSFGEQVYGYTF. The full variable domain, with the rest looked up from reference TRBV7-9 and TRBJ1-2, is DTGVSQNPRHKITKRGQNVTFRCDPISEHNRLYWYRQTLGQGPEFLTYFQNEAQLEKSRLLSDRFSAERPKGSFSTLEIQRTEQGDSAMYLCASSFGEQVYGYTFGSGTRLTVV.

The rearrangement uses TRBV4-3 and TRBJ2-5, with TRBD2 as a possible D gene (6 bases). Germline V gene data show CDR1 as LGHNA and CDR2 as YSLEER. V was clipped by 0 bases and J by 5 bases, with 16 bases between them. The CDR3 runs 16 residues. The CDR3 here is CASSQEVFGGAETQYF. In DNA, the CDR3 is TGCGCCAGCAGCCAAGAGGTGTTTGGAGGGGCCGAGACCCAGTACTTC.

The chain couples TRBV18 to TRBJ2-3, with 10 bases identical to TRBD2. Germline V gene sequence: CDR1 KGHSH, CDR2 LQKENI. This CDR3 is 16 amino acids long. V shed 3 bases, J shed 4 bases, and the junction held 7 bases outside the gene matches. The CDR3 reads CASSPGSGRAADTQYF. CDR3 bases: TGTGCCAGCTCACCTGGGAGCGGGAGGGCCGCAGATACGCAGTATTTT.

This chain uses TRBV7-2 with TRBJ2-2, with 12 bases matching TRBD2. Germline assignment: CDR1 SGHTA and CDR2 FQGNSA. V gave up 2 bases and J gave up 6 bases; unmatched junction bases: 4. This CDR3 has 16 residues. The CDR3 loop reads CASSLTTSGSAGELFF. The DNA of the CDR3 is TGTGCCAGCAGCTTAACGACTAGCGGGAGTGCCGGGGAGCTGTTTTTT. Drawing the rest from reference TRBV7-2 and TRBJ2-2, the complete variable domain is GAGVSQSPSNKVTEKGKDVELRCDPISGHTALYWYRQSLGQGLEFLIYFQGNSAPDKSGLPSDRFSAERTGGSVSTLTIQRTQQEDSAVYLCASSLTTSGSAGELFFGEGSRLTVL.

This sequence joins TRBV5-1 and TRBJ2-1; 10 positions agree with TRBD2. V lost 4 bases, J lost 6 bases, and 7 bases stayed unmatched. Germline CDR1 is SGHRS and CDR2 is YFSETQ. The CDR3 has 15 residues. Here the CDR3 reads CASSEPGLASNEQFF. DNA for the CDR3: TGCGCCAGCAGCGAGCCGGGACTAGCGTCCAATGAGCAGTTCTTC. Full variable domain (rest looked up from reference TRBV5-1 and TRBJ2-1): KAGVTQTPRYLIKTRGQQVTLSCSPISGHRSVSWYQQTPGQGLQFLFEYFSETQRNKGNFPGRFSGRQFSNSRSEMNVSTLELGDSALYLCASSEPGLASNEQFFGPGTRLTVL.

The chain links TRBV7-7 to TRBJ2-3; TRBD2 matches 10 bases. This CDR3 comprises 16 residues. J gave up 6 bases and V 3 bases, and 9 bases lay outside the gene matches. Germline assignment: CDR1 SSHAT and CDR2 FNYEAQ (reference sequence). In DNA, the CDR3 is TGTGCCAGCAGCTTGAAAGCGGGAGGGCCTGGGGATACGCAGTATTTT. It translates to CASSLKAGGPGDTQYF.

This chain connects TRBV25-1 to TRBJ2-7, with TRBD2 as a possible D gene (6 bases). The CDR3 extends over 16 amino acids. Per the germline V gene, CDR1 is MGHDK and CDR2 is SYGVNS. V was pared by 1 base and J by 0 bases, with 13 bases between. The CDR3 sequence: CASSEWGGTSSYEQYF. DNA for the CDR3: TGTGCCAGCAGTGAATGGGGCGGGACCAGCTCCTACGAGCAGTACTTC.

V is TRBV5-1 and J is TRBJ1-5; weak D call: TRBD1 (5 bases). CDR1 is SGHRS and CDR2 is YFSETQ in the germline V gene. The CDR3 is 14 residues long. The V end was cut by 0 bases, the J end by 6 bases, with 10 bases between. The CDR3 DNA follows: TGCGCCAGCAGCTTGGGTCAGGGCGGTCAGCCCCAGCATTTT. Protein product: CASSLGQGGQPQHF.

The chain has TRBV21-1 and TRBJ2-7; the table's D call of TRBD2 was not tested on the DNA. TRBV21-1 is a listed pseudogene. The CDR3 contains 15 residues. CDR3 sequence (DNA): TGTGCCAGCAGGGCCAGACTTCTACCCCTCTACGAGCAGTACTTC. As protein: CASRARLLPLYEQYF.

CDR3 sequence: CASSPRTSGGNEQFF. The DNA for the CDR3 is TGTGCCAGCTCACCACGGACTAGCGGGGGCAATGAGCAGTTCTTC. V usage is TRBV18 and J usage is TRBJ2-1, with 13 bases matching TRBD2. The junction had 0 bases not matched to a gene; V was cut back by 1 base and J by 6 bases. The CDR3 runs to 15 residues. In germline, CDR1 is KGHSH, CDR2 LQKENI. Full variable domain (rest looked up from reference TRBV18 and TRBJ2-1): NAGVMQNPRHLVRRRGQEARLRCSPMKGHSHVYWYRQLPEEGLKFMVYLQKENIIDESGMPKERFSAEFPKEGPSILRIQQVVRGDSAAYFCASSPRTSGGNEQFFGPGTRLTVL.

The chain joins TRBV11-3 to TRBJ1-1; D uncertain. With 6 bases removed from V and 1 base from J, the gap between germline ends came to 9 bases. The CDR3 extends over 13 amino acids. Germline loops: CDR1 SGHNT, CDR2 YENEEA. This chain's CDR3 is CASSSITNTEAFF. The CDR3 nucleotides are TGTGCCAGCAGTAGTATCACGAACACTGAAGCTTTCTTT.

This chain links TRBV27 with TRBJ2-1; the match to TRBD1 covers 8 bases. CDR3 length: 13 residues. J was trimmed by 9 bases and V by 2 bases; bases with no gene match: 3. The V gene's germline CDR1 is MNHEY and CDR2 SMNVEV (reference sequence). The CDR3 DNA is TGTGCCAGCAGTTTACAGGGGGCGGTTGAGCAGTTCTTC. Translating it yields CASSLQGAVEQFF.